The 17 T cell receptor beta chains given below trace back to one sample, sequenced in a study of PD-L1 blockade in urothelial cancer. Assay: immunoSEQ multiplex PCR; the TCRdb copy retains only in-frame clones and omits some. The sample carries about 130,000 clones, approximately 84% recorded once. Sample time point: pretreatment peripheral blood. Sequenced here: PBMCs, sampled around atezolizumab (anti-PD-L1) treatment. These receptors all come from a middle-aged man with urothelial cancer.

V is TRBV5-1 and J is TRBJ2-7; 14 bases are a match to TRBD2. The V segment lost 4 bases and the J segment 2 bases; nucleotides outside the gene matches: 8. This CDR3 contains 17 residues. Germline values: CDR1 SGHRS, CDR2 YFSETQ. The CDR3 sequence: CASSQTTSGRAAYEQYF. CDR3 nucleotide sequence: TGCGCCAGCAGCCAAACGACTAGCGGGAGGGCCGCCTACGAGCAGTACTTC.

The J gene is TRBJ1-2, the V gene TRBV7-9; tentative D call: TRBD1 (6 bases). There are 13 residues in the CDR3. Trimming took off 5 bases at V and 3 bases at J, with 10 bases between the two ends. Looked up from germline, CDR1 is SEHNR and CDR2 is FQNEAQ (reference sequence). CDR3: CASSQGGYYGYTF. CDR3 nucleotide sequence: TGTGCCAGCAGCCAAGGGGGTTACTATGGCTACACCTTC.

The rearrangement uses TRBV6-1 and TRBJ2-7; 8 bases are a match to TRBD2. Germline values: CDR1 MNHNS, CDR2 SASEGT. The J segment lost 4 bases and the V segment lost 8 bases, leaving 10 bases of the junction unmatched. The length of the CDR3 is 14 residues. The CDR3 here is CASGVGLAQYEQYF. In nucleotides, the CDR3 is TGTGCCAGCGGGGTTGGACTAGCCCAGTACGAGCAGTACTTC.

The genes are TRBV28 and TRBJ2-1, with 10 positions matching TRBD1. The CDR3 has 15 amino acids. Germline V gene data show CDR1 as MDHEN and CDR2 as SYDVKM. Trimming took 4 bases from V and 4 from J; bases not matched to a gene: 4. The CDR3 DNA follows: TGTGCCAGCAGTTCTAGGACAGGGGGGTACAATGAGCAGTTCTTC. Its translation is CASSSRTGGYNEQFF.

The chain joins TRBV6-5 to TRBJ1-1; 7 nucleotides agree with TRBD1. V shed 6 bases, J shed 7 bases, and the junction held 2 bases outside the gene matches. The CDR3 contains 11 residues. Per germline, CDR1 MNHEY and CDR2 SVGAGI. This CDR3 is CASSRDSEAFF. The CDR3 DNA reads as TGTGCCAGCAGCCGGGACAGTGAAGCTTTCTTT.

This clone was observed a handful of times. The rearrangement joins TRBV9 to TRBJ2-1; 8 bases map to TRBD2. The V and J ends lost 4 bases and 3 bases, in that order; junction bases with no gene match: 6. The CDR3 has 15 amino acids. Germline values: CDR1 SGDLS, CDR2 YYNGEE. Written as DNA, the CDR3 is TGTGCCAGCAGCCCAAGTCGGGGGGGCTACAATGAGCAGTTCTTC. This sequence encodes CASSPSRGGYNEQFF. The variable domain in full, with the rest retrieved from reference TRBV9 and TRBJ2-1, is DSGVTQTPKHLITATGQRVTLRCSPRSGDLSVYWYQQSLDQGLQFLIQYYNGEERAKGNILERFSAQQFPDLHSELNLSSLELGDSALYFCASSPSRGGYNEQFFGPGTRLTVL.

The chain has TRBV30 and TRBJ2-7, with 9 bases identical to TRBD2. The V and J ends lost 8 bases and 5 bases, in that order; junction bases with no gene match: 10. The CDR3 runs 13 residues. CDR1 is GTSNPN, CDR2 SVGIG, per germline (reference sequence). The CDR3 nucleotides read TGTGCCGTATCAGCGGGAGGAATCCACGAGCAGTACTTC. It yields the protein CAVSAGGIHEQYF.

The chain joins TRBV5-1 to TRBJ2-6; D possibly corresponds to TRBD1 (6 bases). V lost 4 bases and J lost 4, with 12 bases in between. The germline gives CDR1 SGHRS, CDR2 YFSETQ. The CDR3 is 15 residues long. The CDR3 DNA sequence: TGCGCCAGCAGCCCTCCAGGGGTAGGGGCCAACGTCCTGACTTTC. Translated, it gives CASSPPGVGANVLTF.

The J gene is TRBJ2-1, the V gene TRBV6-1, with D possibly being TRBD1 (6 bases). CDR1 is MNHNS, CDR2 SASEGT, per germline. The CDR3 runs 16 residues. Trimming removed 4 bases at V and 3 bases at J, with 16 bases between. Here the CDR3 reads CASSGPGERNYNEQFF. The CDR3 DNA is TGTGCCAGCAGTGGTCCAGGGGAGCGGAACTACAATGAGCAGTTCTTC.

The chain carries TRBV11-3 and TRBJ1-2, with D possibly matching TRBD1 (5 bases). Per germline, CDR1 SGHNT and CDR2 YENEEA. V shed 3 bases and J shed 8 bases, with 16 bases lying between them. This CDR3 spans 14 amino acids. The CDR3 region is CASSLGSVQGGYTF. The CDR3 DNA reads TGTGCCAGCAGCTTGGGAAGTGTTCAGGGAGGCTACACCTTC.

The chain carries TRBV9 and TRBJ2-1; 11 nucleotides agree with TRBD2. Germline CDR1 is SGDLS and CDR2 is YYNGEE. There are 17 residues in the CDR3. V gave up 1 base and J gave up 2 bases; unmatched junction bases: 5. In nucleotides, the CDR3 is TGTGCCAGCAGCGTATTCGGGACTAGCGGCCCCTACAATGAGCAGTTCTTC. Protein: CASSVFGTSGPYNEQFF.

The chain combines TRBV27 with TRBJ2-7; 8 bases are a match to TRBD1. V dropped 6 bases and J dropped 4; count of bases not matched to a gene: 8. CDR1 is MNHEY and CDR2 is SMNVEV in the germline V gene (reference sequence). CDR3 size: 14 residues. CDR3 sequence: CASRSFGQGYEQYF. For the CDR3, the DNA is TGTGCCAGCAGGTCCTTCGGACAGGGTTACGAGCAGTACTTC.

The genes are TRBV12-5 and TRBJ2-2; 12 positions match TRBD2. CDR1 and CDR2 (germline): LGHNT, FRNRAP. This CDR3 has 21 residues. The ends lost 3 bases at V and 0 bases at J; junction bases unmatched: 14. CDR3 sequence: CASGFLDSTSGRSANTGELFF. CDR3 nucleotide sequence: TGTGCTAGTGGTTTCCTGGATAGTACTAGCGGGAGGTCCGCGAACACCGGGGAGCTGTTTTTT.

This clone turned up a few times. CDR3 sequence reads: CASSRTGRNTGELFF. DNA of the CDR3: TGTGCCAGCAGCAGGACAGGGAGGAACACCGGGGAGCTGTTTTTT. V and J are TRBV5-6 and TRBJ2-2; 8 bases fit TRBD1. The V segment lost 4 bases and the J segment 1 base; nucleotides outside the gene matches: 3. Germline V gene lookup returns CDR1 SGHDT and CDR2 YYEEEE. The CDR3 totals 15 residues.

Written as DNA, the CDR3 is TGTGCCAGCAGGGAGCAGGGAGGTTCAGAGACCCAGTACTTC. Its translation is CASREQGGSETQYF. The chain employs TRBV28 and TRBJ2-5; possibly TRBD2 for D (6 bases). The germline V and J ends were trimmed by 6 bases and 4 bases, with 15 bases remaining between them. The germline gives CDR1 MDHEN, CDR2 SYDVKM. The CDR3 is 14 residues long.

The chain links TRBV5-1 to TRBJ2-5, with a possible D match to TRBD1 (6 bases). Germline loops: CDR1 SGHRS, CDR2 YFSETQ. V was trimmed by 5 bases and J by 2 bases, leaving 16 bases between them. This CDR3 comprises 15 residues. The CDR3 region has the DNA TGCGCCAGCAGTGTGAACAGGGCAACGCAAGAGACCCAGTACTTC. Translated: CASSVNRATQETQYF.

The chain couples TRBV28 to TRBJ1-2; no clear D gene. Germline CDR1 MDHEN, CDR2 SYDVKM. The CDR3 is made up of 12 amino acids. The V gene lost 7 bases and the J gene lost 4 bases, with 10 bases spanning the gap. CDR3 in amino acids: CASTRVSYGYTF. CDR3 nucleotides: TGTGCCAGCACCCGGGTTAGCTATGGCTACACCTTC.